One and the same sample provided the 14 T cell receptor beta chains below, sequenced in a study of OX40 agonist ivuxolimab in advanced cancers. Assay used: immunoSEQ multiplex PCR; TCRdb lists only in-frame clones, some missing. The sample includes more than 65,000 clones, under 80% of them seen just once. The sequencing here drew on CD4+ or CD8+ T cells sorted from blood, taken in a trial of the OX40 agonist ivuxolimab. The receptor source for this set is an adult with an advanced solid tumor such as melanoma, head and neck, liver or kidney cancer.

This chain links TRBV10-2 with TRBJ1-3; possibly TRBD1 for D (5 bases). The germline V gene has CDR1 WSHSY and CDR2 SAAADI. The CDR3 is 13 amino acids. V was clipped by 4 bases and J by 5 bases, with 9 bases between them. The CDR3 nucleotides are TGCGCCAGCAGTGTCGGGGCTCGAAACACCATATATTTT. Its protein is CASSVGARNTIYF.

This clone was counted only a few times. V gene TRBV27 combines with J gene TRBJ2-7; D uncertain. V was cut by 4 bases and J by 2 bases, with 12 bases left in between. This CDR3 has 14 amino acids. The germline gives CDR1 MNHEY, CDR2 SMNVEV (reference sequence). This CDR3 is CASSSLLGTYEQYF. CDR3 nucleotide sequence: TGTGCCAGCAGTTCTCTTCTTGGAACCTACGAGCAGTACTTC.

The chain employs TRBV10-3 and TRBJ2-1; the D gene could be TRBD1 or TRBD2 (5 bases each). Trimming shortened V by 2 bases and J by 10 bases, and 18 bases separated the two germline ends. The germline V gene encodes CDR1 ENHRY and CDR2 SYGVKD. The CDR3 sequence is 15 residues long. The CDR3 region is CAISEGEGRWGEQFF. CDR3 in DNA: TGTGCCATCAGTGAGGGAGAGGGCCGTTGGGGGGAGCAGTTCTTC.

The J gene is TRBJ2-3, the V gene TRBV5-1; TRBD2 aligns across 9 bases. CDR1 and CDR2 (germline): SGHRS, YFSETQ. The CDR3 consists of 19 residues. J lost 1 base, V lost 4 bases, and 16 bases had no gene match. This chain's CDR3 is CASSADLAGRPLRTDTQYF. CDR3 coding DNA: TGCGCCAGCAGCGCCGACCTAGCGGGGAGGCCTCTGCGCACAGATACGCAGTATTTT.

The V gene is TRBV19, the J gene TRBJ1-1, with TRBD1 as a possible D gene (5 bases). The CDR3 loop spans 12 amino acids. Between the trimmed V and J ends, which lost 6 bases and 3 bases, there was a span of 8 bases. Germline V gives CDR1 LNHDA, CDR2 SQIVND (reference sequence). DNA of the CDR3: TGTGCCAGTAGGATGGGGGACACTGAAGCTTTCTTT. It specifies CASRMGDTEAFF.

V gene TRBV9 combines with J gene TRBJ2-7; 7 nucleotides line up with TRBD2. This CDR3 spans 14 amino acids. The ends lost 5 bases at V and 2 bases at J; junction bases unmatched: 7. Germline assignment: CDR1 SGDLS and CDR2 YYNGEE. Here the CDR3 DNA reads TGTGCCAGCAGTCGGGGCGGGAGCGCCTACGAGCAGTACTTC. It encodes CASSRGGSAYEQYF.

The J gene is TRBJ2-7, the V gene TRBV27; 7 bases are shared with TRBD1. Losses at the gene ends were 6 bases for V and 1 base for J; bases not matched to a gene: 6. The CDR3 runs 14 residues. CDR1 and CDR2 (germline): MNHEY, SMNVEV (reference sequence). The CDR3 sequence: CASSPDRASYEQYF. The CDR3 DNA reads as TGTGCCAGCAGCCCAGACAGGGCGTCCTACGAGCAGTACTTC.

V and J are TRBV7-2 and TRBJ1-1; TRBD1 aligns across 7 bases. Germline V gene data show CDR1 as SGHTA and CDR2 as FQGNSA. J gave up 5 bases and V 5 bases, and 8 bases lay outside the gene matches. This CDR3 has 14 amino acids. The CDR3 DNA follows: TGTGCCAGCAGCACCCAACAGGGGCTGACTGAAGCTTTCTTT. Encoded protein: CASSTQQGLTEAFF.

This clone was counted only a few times. This chain uses TRBV7-2 with TRBJ2-3; TRBD2 matches at 8 bases. This CDR3 spans 16 amino acids. Germline-derived CDR1 and CDR2 are SGHTA and FQGNSA. Germline trimming cut 5 bases from V and 4 bases from J; bases unmatched to any gene: 11. The CDR3: CASSLPLAGGSDTQYF. CDR3 bases: TGTGCCAGCAGCCTACCCCTCGCGGGGGGATCAGATACGCAGTATTTT.

Only a few counts were recorded for this clone. V is TRBV5-5 and J is TRBJ2-1, with D possibly matching TRBD2 (6 bases). CDR1 and CDR2 from the germline V gene are SGHKS and YYEKEE (reference sequence). Between the trimmed V and J ends, which lost 4 bases and 5 bases, there was a span of 13 bases. The CDR3 extends over 14 amino acids. The CDR3 nucleotides read TGTGCCAGCAGCCCGGAGGGCCGCCACAATGAGCAGTTCTTC. Its protein is CASSPEGRHNEQFF.

This clone was observed a few times. The chain joins TRBV19 to TRBJ2-1; 12 bases fit TRBD2. V was clipped by 5 bases and J by 4 bases; unmatched bases: 9. The CDR3 is 17 residues long. Germline lookup yields CDR1 LNHDA and CDR2 SQIVND (reference sequence). CDR3 in DNA: TGTGCCAGTAGTCCTCGGACTAGCGGGGCTTCGTACAATGAGCAGTTCTTC. Amino acid sequence: CASSPRTSGASYNEQFF.

V is TRBV19 and J is TRBJ1-6; D is ambiguous. CDR1 and CDR2 (germline): LNHDA, SQIVND (reference sequence). The CDR3 is made up of 15 amino acids. The germline V and J ends were trimmed by 6 bases and 10 bases, with 19 bases remaining between them. CDR3: CASSPPPGGLSPLHF. The CDR3 bases are TGTGCCAGTAGCCCCCCTCCTGGTGGCTTATCACCCCTCCACTTT. The full variable domain, its missing parts supplied by reference TRBV19 and TRBJ1-6, is DGGITQSPKYLFRKEGQNVTLSCEQNLNHDAMYWYRQDPGQGLRLIYYSQIVNDFQKGDIAEGYSVSREKKESFPLTVTSAQKNPTAFYLCASSPPPGGLSPLHFGNGTRLTVT.

On this clone: The sample contains more than one DNA sequence encoding this CDR3. CDR3 in amino acids: CASSRGIAYEQYF. The CDR3 DNA is TGTGCCAGTAGCAGAGGGATAGCCTACGAGCAGTACTTC. V and J are TRBV19 and TRBJ2-7; maybe TRBD2 (5 bases). The V gene lost 6 bases and the J gene lost 2 bases, with 11 bases spanning the gap. Germline CDR1 LNHDA, CDR2 SQIVND (reference sequence). The CDR3 totals 13 residues.

CDR3 bases: TGTGCCAGCAGCTTAGCCAGTAGCACTGAAGCTTTCTTT. Residues: CASSLASSTEAFF. The gene calls are TRBV7-6 and TRBJ1-1; D is uncertain. The CDR3 has 13 residues. Germline assignment: CDR1 SGHVS and CDR2 FNYEAQ. Between the trimmed V and J ends, which lost 0 bases and 4 bases, there was a span of 6 bases.